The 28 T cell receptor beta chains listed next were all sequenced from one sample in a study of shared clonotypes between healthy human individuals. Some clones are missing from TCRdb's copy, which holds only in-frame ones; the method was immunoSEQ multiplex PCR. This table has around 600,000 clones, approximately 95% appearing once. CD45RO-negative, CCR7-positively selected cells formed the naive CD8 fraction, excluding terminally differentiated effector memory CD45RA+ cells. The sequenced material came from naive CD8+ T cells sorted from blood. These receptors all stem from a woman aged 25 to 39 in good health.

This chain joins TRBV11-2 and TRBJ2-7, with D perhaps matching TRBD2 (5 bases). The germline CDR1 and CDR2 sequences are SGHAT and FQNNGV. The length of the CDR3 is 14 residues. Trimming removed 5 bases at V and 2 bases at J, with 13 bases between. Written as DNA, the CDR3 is TGTGCCAGCAGCCCTAGGACTTATCCCTACGAGCAGTACTTC. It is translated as CASSPRTYPYEQYF.

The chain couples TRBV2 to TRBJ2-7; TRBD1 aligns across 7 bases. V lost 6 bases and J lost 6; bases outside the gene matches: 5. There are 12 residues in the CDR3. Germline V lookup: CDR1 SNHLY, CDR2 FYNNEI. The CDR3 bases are TGTGCCAGCAGAAAAGACAGGGTCGAGCAGTACTTC. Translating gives CASRKDRVEQYF.

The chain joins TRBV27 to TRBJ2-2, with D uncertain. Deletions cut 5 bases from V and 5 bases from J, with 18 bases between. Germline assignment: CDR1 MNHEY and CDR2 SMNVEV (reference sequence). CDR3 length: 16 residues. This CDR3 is CASSPTSRLKTGELFF. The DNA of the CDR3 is TGTGCCAGCAGTCCAACATCACGACTTAAGACCGGGGAGCTGTTTTTT.

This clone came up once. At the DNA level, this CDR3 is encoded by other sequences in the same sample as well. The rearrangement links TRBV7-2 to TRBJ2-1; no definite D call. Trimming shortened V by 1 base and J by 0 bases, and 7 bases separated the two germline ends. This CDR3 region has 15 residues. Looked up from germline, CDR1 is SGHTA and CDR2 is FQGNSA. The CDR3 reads CASSLGASSYNEQFF. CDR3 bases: TGTGCCAGCAGCTTAGGTGCGAGCTCCTACAATGAGCAGTTCTTC.

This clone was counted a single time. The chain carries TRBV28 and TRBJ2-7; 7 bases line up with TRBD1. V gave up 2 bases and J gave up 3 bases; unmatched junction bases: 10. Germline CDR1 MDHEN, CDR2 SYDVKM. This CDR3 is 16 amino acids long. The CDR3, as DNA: TGTGCCAGCAGTTTACCCGCGCGACAGGGAATCTACGAGCAGTACTTC. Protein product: CASSLPARQGIYEQYF.

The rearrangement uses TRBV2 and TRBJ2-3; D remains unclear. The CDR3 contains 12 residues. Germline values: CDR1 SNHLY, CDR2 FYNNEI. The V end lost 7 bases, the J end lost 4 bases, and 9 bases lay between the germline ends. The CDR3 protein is CASTSRPDTQYF. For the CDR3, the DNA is TGTGCCAGCACGAGTCGCCCAGATACGCAGTATTTT.

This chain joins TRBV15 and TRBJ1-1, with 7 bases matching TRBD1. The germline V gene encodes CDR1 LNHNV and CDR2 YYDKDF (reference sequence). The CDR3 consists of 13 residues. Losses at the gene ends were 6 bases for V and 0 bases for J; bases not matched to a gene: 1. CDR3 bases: TGTGCCACCAGGGGACAGATGAACACTGAAGCTTTCTTT. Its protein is CATRGQMNTEAFF.

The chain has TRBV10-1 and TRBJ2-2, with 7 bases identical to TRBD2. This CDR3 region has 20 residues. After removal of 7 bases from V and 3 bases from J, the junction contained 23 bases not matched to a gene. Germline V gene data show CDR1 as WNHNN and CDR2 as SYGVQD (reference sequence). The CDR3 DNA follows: TGCGCCAGCAATATCGGGGGGTGGTGGGCCCCACCGTTCCACACCGGGGAGCTGTTTTTT. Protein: CASNIGGWWAPPFHTGELFF.

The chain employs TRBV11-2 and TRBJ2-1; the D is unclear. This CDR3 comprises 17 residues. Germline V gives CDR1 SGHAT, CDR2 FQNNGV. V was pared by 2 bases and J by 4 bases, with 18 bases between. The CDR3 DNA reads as TGTGCCAGCAGCTTAAATGGATGGGCAGTGGATTACAATGAGCAGTTCTTC. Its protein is CASSLNGWAVDYNEQFF.

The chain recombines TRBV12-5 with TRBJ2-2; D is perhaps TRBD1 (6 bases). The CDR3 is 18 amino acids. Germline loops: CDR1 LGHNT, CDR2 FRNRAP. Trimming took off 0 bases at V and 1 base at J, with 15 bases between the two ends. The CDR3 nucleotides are TGTGCTAGTGGTTTGGTTCAGGGGCATATTGGGAACACCGGGGAGCTGTTTTTT. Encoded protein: CASGLVQGHIGNTGELFF.

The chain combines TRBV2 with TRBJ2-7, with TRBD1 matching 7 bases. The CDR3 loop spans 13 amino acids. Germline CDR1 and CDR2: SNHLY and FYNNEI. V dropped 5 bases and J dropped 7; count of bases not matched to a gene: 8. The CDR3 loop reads CASSLGGLWEQYF. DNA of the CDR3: TGTGCCAGCAGTCTAGGGGGCCTCTGGGAGCAGTACTTC.

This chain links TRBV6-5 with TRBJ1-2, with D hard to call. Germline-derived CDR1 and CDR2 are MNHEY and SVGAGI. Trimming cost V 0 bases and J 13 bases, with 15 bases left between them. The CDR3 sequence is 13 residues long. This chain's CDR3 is CASSYSGGPASTF. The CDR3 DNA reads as TGTGCCAGCAGTTACTCGGGCGGGCCGGCTTCCACCTTC.

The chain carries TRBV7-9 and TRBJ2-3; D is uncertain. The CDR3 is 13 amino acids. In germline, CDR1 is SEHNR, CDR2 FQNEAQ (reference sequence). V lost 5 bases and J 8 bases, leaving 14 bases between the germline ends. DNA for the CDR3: TGTGCCAGCAGCAGTGAGACCGGCCGTACGCAGTATTTT. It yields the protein CASSSETGRTQYF. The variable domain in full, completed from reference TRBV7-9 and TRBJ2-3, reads DTGVSQNPRHKITKRGQNVTFRCDPISEHNRLYWYRQTLGQGPEFLTYFQNEAQLEKSRLLSDRFSAERPKGSFSTLEIQRTEQGDSAMYLCASSSETGRTQYFGPGTRLTVL.

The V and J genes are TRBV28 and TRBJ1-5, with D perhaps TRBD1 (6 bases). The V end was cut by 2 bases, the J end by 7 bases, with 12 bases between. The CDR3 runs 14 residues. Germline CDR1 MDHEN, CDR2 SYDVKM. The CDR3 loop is CASSLEQGVQPQHF. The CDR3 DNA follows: TGTGCCAGCAGTTTAGAACAGGGTGTACAGCCCCAGCATTTT.

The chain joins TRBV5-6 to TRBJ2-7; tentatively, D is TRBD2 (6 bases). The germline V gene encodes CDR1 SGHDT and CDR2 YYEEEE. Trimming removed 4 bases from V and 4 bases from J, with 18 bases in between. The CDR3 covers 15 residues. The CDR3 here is CASSGLGDSQYEQYF. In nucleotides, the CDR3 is TGTGCCAGCAGCGGCCTAGGGGACTCCCAGTACGAGCAGTACTTC.

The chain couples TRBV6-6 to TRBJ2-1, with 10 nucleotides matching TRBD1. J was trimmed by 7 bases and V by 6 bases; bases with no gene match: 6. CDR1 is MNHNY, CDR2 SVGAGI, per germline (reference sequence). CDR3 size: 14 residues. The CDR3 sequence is CASSRQGALNEQFF. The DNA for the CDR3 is TGTGCCAGCAGCAGACAGGGGGCATTGAATGAGCAGTTCTTC.

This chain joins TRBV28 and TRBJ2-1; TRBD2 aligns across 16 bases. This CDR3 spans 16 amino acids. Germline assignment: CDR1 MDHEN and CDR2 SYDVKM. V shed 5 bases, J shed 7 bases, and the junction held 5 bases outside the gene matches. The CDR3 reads CASSRGLAGGKNEQFF. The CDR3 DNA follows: TGTGCCAGCAGTAGGGGACTAGCGGGAGGGAAAAATGAGCAGTTCTTC.

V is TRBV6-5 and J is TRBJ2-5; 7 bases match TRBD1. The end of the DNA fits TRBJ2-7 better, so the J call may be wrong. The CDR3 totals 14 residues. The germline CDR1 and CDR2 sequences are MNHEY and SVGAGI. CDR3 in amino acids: CASSPGQVGYEQYF. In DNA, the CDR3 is TGTGCCAGCAGCCCCGGACAGGTAGGGTACGAGCAGTACTTC.

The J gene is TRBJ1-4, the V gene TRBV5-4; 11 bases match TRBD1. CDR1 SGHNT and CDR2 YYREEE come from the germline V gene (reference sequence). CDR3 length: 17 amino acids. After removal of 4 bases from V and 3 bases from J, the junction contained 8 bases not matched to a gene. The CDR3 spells CASSPGTGGLSNEKLFF. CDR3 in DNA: TGTGCCAGCAGCCCTGGGACAGGGGGGCTATCTAATGAAAAACTGTTTTTT.

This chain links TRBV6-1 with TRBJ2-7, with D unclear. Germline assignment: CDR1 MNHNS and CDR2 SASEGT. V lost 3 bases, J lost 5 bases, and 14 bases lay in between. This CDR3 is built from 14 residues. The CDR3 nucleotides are TGTGCCAGCAGTGAGTTTCGGGCGTTGGACGAGCAGTACTTC. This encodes CASSEFRALDEQYF.

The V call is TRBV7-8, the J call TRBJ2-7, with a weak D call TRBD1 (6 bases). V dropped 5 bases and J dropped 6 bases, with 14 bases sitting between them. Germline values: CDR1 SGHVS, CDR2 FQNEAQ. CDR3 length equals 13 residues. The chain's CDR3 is CASSEGHLLEQYF. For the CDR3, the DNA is TGTGCCAGCAGCGAGGGACACCTCCTCGAGCAGTACTTC.

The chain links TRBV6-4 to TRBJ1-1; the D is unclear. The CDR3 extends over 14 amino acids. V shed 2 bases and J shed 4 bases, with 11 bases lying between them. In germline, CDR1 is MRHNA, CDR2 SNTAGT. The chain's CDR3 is CASSDTGWSTEAFF. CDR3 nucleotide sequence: TGTGCCAGCAGTGACACGGGTTGGAGCACTGAAGCTTTCTTT.

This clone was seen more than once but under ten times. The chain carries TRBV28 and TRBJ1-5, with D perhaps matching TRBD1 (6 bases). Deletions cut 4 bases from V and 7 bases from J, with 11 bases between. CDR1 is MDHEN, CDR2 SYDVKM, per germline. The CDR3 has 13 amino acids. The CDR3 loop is CASSWGRGQPQHF. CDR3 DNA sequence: TGTGCCAGCAGTTGGGGCAGGGGACAGCCCCAGCATTTT.

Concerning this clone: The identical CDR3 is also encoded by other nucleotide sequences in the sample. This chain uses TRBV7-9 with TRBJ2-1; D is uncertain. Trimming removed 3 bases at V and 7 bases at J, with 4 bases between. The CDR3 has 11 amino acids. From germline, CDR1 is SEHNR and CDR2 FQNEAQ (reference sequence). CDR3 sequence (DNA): TGTGCCAGCAGCTTTGGTAATGAGCAGTTCTTC. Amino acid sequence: CASSFGNEQFF.

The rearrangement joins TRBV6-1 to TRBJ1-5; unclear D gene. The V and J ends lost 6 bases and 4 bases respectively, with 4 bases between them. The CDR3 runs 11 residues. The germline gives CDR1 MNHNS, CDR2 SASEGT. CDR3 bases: TGTGCCAGCAGGGAAAATCAGCCCCAGCATTTT. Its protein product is CASRENQPQHF.

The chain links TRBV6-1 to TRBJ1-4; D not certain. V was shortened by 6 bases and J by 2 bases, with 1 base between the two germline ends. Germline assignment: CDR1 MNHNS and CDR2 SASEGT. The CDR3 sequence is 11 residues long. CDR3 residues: CASRTNEKLFF. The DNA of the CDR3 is TGTGCCAGCAGGACTAATGAAAAACTGTTTTTT.

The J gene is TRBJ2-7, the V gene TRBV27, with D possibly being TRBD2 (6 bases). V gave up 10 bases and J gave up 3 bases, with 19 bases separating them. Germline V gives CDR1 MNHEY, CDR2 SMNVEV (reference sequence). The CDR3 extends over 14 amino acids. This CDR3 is CATTPDGRGYEQYF. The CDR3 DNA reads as TGTGCCACCACACCAGACGGGAGAGGCTACGAGCAGTACTTC.

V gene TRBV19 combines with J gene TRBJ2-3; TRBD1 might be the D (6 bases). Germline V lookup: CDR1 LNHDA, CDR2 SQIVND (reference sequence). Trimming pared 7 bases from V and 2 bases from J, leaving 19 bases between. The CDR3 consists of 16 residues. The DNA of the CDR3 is TGTGCCAGTATGACGAGGGGGTCCGTTCTCACAGATACGCAGTATTTT. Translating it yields CASMTRGSVLTDTQYF.